This T cell receptor (beta chain) was recorded in a study of blood T cell repertoires in COVID-19. Study summary: The United States, Italy and Spain supplied acute and convalescent COVID-19 samples.

This CDR3 spans 21 amino acids. V was pared by 0 bases and J by 0 bases, with 19 bases of the junction left unmatched. The germline V gene encodes CDR1 SGHRS and CDR2 YFSETQ. Authors' analysis steps: Counts of nucleated cells, estimated from reference gene primer amplification, were obtained. Profiling relied on immunoSEQ multiplex PCR, and the TCRdb table lists in-frame clones only, not all of them. That table supplies the V and J calls and clone size; D and trimming were determined from the DNA. The data contain 250,000 to 350,000 clones, 85% to 90% of them seen just once; the ten biggest clones take up about 11%.

The sequenced sample consisted of peripheral blood. The rearrangement links TRBV5-1 to TRBJ2-7; 9 bases agree with TRBD1. The clonotype was recovered from a woman between 25 and 40 years old with COVID-19, enrolled during active disease. The CDR3 is CASSLARVAPGQGRTSYEQYF. As DNA, the CDR3 is TGCGCCAGCAGCTTGGCACGCGTGGCCCCGGGACAGGGCCGTACCTCCTACGAGCAGTACTTC. The full variable domain, rest sourced from reference TRBV5-1 and TRBJ2-7, is KAGVTQTPRYLIKTRGQQVTLSCSPISGHRSVSWYQQTPGQGLQFLFEYFSETQRNKGNFPGRFSGRQFSNSRSEMNVSTLELGDSALYLCASSLARVAPGQGRTSYEQYFGPGTRLTVT.